This TCR beta chain was sequenced for a study of OX40 agonist ivuxolimab in advanced cancers. Some background on the complete study: The costimulatory receptor OX40 (CD134) was targeted by ivuxolimab, a fully human IgG2 agonistic monoclonal antibody. Intravenous ivuxolimab was administered to patients every 2 weeks at six dose levels: 0.01, 0.1, 0.3, 1.5, 3 and 10 mg/kg. Of the 50 or so patients in dose escalation, about 20 had hepatocellular carcinoma, around 15 had melanoma, 9 had renal cell carcinoma and 9 had head and neck cancer. In the dose-escalation cohort, 82.7% of patients were male, and the mean age was roughly 60 years, with a range of roughly 20 to 80. Prior anti-PD-1, anti-PD-L1 or anti-CTLA-4 therapy was permitted, and checkpoint inhibitors had been received by roughly 40% of dose-escalation patients. Partial responses occurred in three dose-escalation patients: two with cutaneous melanoma and one with hepatocellular carcinoma. Peripheral TCRbeta sequencing was intended to test whether TCR sequence diversity was altered and clonal T-cell expansion was caused by ivuxolimab. The monotherapy dose-escalation portion (N = 52 patients) of the phase I ivuxolimab trial is reported in the paper.

Genomic DNA was extracted from sorted cells for sequencing of the TCRbeta CDR3 region. The immunoSEQ Assay was used for sequencing of TCRbeta CDR3 regions. What TCRdb holds here is the immuneACCESS table cut down to in-frame rearrangements. Part of the clones is not present; checked against another copy, under half of the missing clones reflect an unresolved V gene, and the others are unexplained. The sample table contains around 83,000 clones; only one count was recorded for around 85% of them. The ten largest account for around 7.3% of the sample. This clone has only a few counts. No antigen is known for it. Within one base of it there is no much larger clone, and no base qualities were kept. Trimmed from V: 0 bases; trimmed from J: 1 base; junction bases lacking a gene match: 11. Including the terminal cysteine and phenylalanine, the CDR3 comprises 18 residues. Solely the CDR3 DNA is kept, with 54 bases framed from the first base. Via the germline V gene, CDR1 is MGHRA and CDR2 YSYEKL.

Overall study results and their limits: Low levels of normalized T-cell clonal expansion were also seen in some nonresponding patients. The antigen specificity of the peripheral T cells that underwent clonal expansion was not determined. After ivuxolimab, CD8+ T cells had more expanded clones than CD4+ T cells on average. Partial responders in the 0.1-3.0 mg/kg groups had among the lowest normalized peripheral clonal expansion, especially among CD8+ T cells. At doses from 0.1 to 3.0 mg/kg, clonal expansion was seen in both CD4+ and CD8+ blood T cells between baseline and week 6.

The trial excluded patients who had a history of autoimmune disease or who were on systemic immunosuppression. Peripheral blood for TCR sequencing was collected from all dose cohorts at baseline, on cycle 4 day 1, and on cycle 7 day 1. The samples were drawn from a first-in-human, open-label, multicenter phase I dose-escalation trial of ivuxolimab. Adults with locally advanced or metastatic head and neck squamous cell, hepatocellular, melanoma or renal cell carcinoma were enrolled in the trial. Before TCR sequencing, CD4+ and CD8+ T cells were separately sorted from peripheral blood. The receptor chain draws on TRBV4-1 and TRBJ1-1, with 7 bases aligning to TRBD1. The clonotype was recovered from an adult with an advanced solid tumor such as melanoma, head and neck, liver or kidney cancer. The sequences come from CD4+ or CD8+ T cells sorted from blood, collected in a trial of the OX40 agonist ivuxolimab. The DNA sequence is as follows: TGCGCCAGCAGCCAAGATGTCGAGGACAGGCCCTCGAACACTGAAGCTTTCTTT. This codes for CASSQDVEDRPSNTEAFF.